The clone carrying this TCR beta chain was counted many times. Researchers amplified the TCR beta CDR3 regions from RNA transcripts. HTBI primers drove first-round RT-PCR of the TCR CDR3. MiXCR, run by TCRdb on the multiplex PCR reads, gives a single entry per CDR3 protein. The sample yields around 240,000 distinct CDR3 sequences, approximately 15% seen once. The CDR3 has 20 amino acids. Germline CDR1 SEHNR, CDR2 FQNEAQ (reference sequence). Between the trimmed V and J ends, which lost 3 bases and 0 bases, there was a span of 24 bases. This specimen comes from a study of T cells in Graves' hyperthyroidism and ophthalmopathy. Patients aged 18 to 65 had newly diagnosed hyperthyroidism of under 2 months' duration.

The chain recombines TRBV7-9 with TRBJ2-1; possible D gene TRBD1, 5 bases. The sample comprised blood. The TCR was taken from a woman aged 40 to 55 with Graves' hyperthyroidism that later progressed to Graves' ophthalmopathy. This chain's CDR3 is CASSFISNRIVLSSYNEQFF. DNA for the CDR3: TGTGCCAGCAGCTTCATATCGAACAGGATTGTATTGAGCTCCTACAATGAGCAGTTCTTC.